A single sample gave rise to the 31 T cell receptor beta chains below, sequenced in a study of blood T cell repertoires in COVID-19. Method: immunoSEQ multiplex PCR; TCRdb's copy keeps in-frame clones and lacks some. This sample has fewer than 300,000 clones; 80% to 90% occur once, and the top ten carry around 0.84%. The sample was peripheral blood. Every receptor here comes from a man aged 25 to 45 with acute or convalescent COVID-19.

This chain connects TRBV30 to TRBJ1-1, with TRBD1 as a possible D gene (6 bases). The germline CDR1 and CDR2 sequences are GTSNPN and SVGIG (reference sequence). V lost 8 bases, J lost 1 base, and 14 bases lay in between. This CDR3 is built from 13 residues. The CDR3, as DNA: TGTGCCCACGCTCCGGGACAGAACACTGAAGCTTTCTTT. Translating it yields CAHAPGQNTEAFF.

This clone has just one count. The chain has TRBV7-3 and TRBJ2-1, with D maybe TRBD2 (5 bases). CDR3 length: 15 amino acids. V dropped 4 bases and J dropped 5 bases, with 15 bases sitting between them. The germline gives CDR1 SGHTA, CDR2 FQGTGA. In DNA form, the CDR3 reads TGTGCCAGCAGCTCCCCTTTAGAGGGTGACAATGAGCAGTTCTTC. It yields the protein CASSSPLEGDNEQFF.

J is TRBJ2-3 and V is TRBV7-8; TRBD2 aligns across 9 bases. The germline V gene encodes CDR1 SGHVS and CDR2 FQNEAQ. The length of the CDR3 is 19 residues. With V trimmed by 4 bases and J by 1 base, 15 bases remained unmatched. CDR3 sequence (DNA): TGTGCCAGCAGCTCACCGGGGCTAGCGGGAAAGTGGGGCACAGATACGCAGTATTTT. Protein sequence: CASSSPGLAGKWGTDTQYF.

The V gene is TRBV7-8, the J gene TRBJ1-5; weak D call: TRBD1 (5 bases). Trimming pared 4 bases from V and 5 bases from J, leaving 21 bases between. This CDR3 contains 17 residues. Germline values: CDR1 SGHVS, CDR2 FQNEAQ. The CDR3 here is CASSSRLGQGGDQPQHF. The CDR3 DNA reads as TGTGCCAGCAGCTCAAGATTAGGGCAGGGAGGTGATCAGCCCCAGCATTTT.

The rearrangement uses TRBV7-2 and TRBJ2-1; a possible D gene is TRBD2 (5 bases). CDR3 length: 14 residues. The germline gives CDR1 SGHTA, CDR2 FQGNSA. Trimming stripped 1 base from V and 9 bases from J, with 13 bases between. CDR3 protein: CASSLVMESGEQFF. The CDR3 DNA reads TGTGCCAGCAGCTTAGTAATGGAGAGCGGTGAGCAGTTCTTC.

V and J are TRBV29-1 and TRBJ1-2; 7 bases align to TRBD1. The CDR3 runs to 13 residues. Trimming took 7 bases from V and 2 from J; bases not matched to a gene: 7. The germline CDR1 and CDR2 sequences are SQVTM and ANQGSEA. CDR3 DNA sequence: TGCAGCGCCCTTATACAGGGGAACTATGGCTACACCTTC. This codes for CSALIQGNYGYTF. Filled out from reference TRBV29-1 and TRBJ1-2, the complete variable domain reads SAVISQKPSRDICQRGTSLTIQCQVDSQVTMMFWYRQQPGQSLTLIATANQGSEATYESGFVIDKFPISRPNLTFSTLTVSNMSPEDSSIYLCSALIQGNYGYTFGSGTRLTVV.

This clone was counted a single time. In nucleotides, the CDR3 is TGCGCCAGCAGCTTGGACTCACAGAGCTCCTACAATGAGCAGTTCTTC. Protein product: CASSLDSQSSYNEQFF. The chain is built from TRBV5-1 and TRBJ2-1; D unresolved. CDR3 length: 16 residues. The V end lost 0 bases, the J end lost 0 bases, and 10 bases lay between the germline ends. Germline CDR1 SGHRS, CDR2 YFSETQ.

This chain connects TRBV19 to TRBJ1-5; the D gene is possibly TRBD1 (6 bases). There are 16 residues in the CDR3. V shed 3 bases and J shed 3 bases, with 15 bases lying between them. Looked up from germline, CDR1 is LNHDA and CDR2 is SQIVND (reference sequence). The DNA of the CDR3 is TGTGCCAGTAGTATCGGCGGGGGCCATGTCAATCAGCCCCAGCATTTT. Translated, it gives CASSIGGGHVNQPQHF.

The rearrangement joins TRBV7-9 to TRBJ2-7; 9 bases fit TRBD2. The CDR3 extends over 18 amino acids. Germline values: CDR1 SEHNR, CDR2 FQNEAQ (reference sequence). Unmatched junction bases numbered 10, after V lost 1 base and J lost 0 bases. CDR3 in amino acids: CASSLGSGGQLHSYEQYF. The CDR3 DNA sequence: TGTGCCAGCAGCTTAGGTAGCGGGGGACAACTTCACTCCTACGAGCAGTACTTC.

The chain employs TRBV2 and TRBJ1-3; no reliable D call. The germline V and J ends were trimmed by 10 bases and 2 bases, with 9 bases remaining between them. In germline, CDR1 is SNHLY, CDR2 FYNNEI. The CDR3 contains 12 residues. The CDR3 loop reads CATGLTGNTIYF. CDR3 nucleotide sequence: TGTGCCACTGGACTAACTGGAAACACCATATATTTT.

In its sample, this clone was seen once. J is TRBJ2-3 and V is TRBV7-3, with unresolved D. The CDR3 covers 14 residues. Trimming shortened V by 2 bases and J by 2 bases, and 8 bases separated the two germline ends. Germline lookup yields CDR1 SGHTA and CDR2 FQGTGA. The CDR3 loop reads CASSLGSYTDTQYF. DNA of the CDR3: TGTGCCAGCAGCTTAGGTAGTTACACAGATACGCAGTATTTT.

The genes are TRBV11-2 and TRBJ2-5, with 8 bases fitting TRBD2. Per germline, CDR1 SGHAT and CDR2 FQNNGV. This CDR3 has 14 residues. V was clipped by 5 bases and J by 6 bases; unmatched bases: 8. In nucleotides, the CDR3 is TGTGCCAGCAGCCCCAGCGGGAGAGGTCAGACCCAGTACTTC. This translates into CASSPSGRGQTQYF.

The V and J genes are TRBV20-1 and TRBJ1-5; D gene unclear. V was cut by 3 bases and J by 0 bases, with 6 bases left in between. CDR3 size: 13 residues. Germline CDR1 DFQATT, CDR2 SNEGSKA (reference sequence). The CDR3: CSASLPSNQPQHF. CDR3 bases: TGCAGTGCTAGTCTACCTAGCAATCAGCCCCAGCATTTT.

V is TRBV2 and J is TRBJ2-7; the D gene is possibly TRBD1 (6 bases). Germline V lookup: CDR1 SNHLY, CDR2 FYNNEI. This CDR3 comprises 16 residues. V was pared by 0 bases and J by 2 bases, with 14 bases between. The CDR3 DNA reads TGTGCCAGCAGTGAAGCGCTTCAGGGGTGGACCTACGAGCAGTACTTC. Translating it yields CASSEALQGWTYEQYF.

The chain is built from TRBV2 and TRBJ2-6; 9 nucleotides align to TRBD2. The CDR3 covers 16 residues. V shed 5 bases and J 2 bases; nucleotides not matched to a gene: 4. Germline loops: CDR1 SNHLY, CDR2 FYNNEI. CDR3 nucleotide sequence: TGTGCCAGCAGTCTAGCGGGAAGGGCTGGGGCCAACGTCCTGACTTTC. The encoded protein is CASSLAGRAGANVLTF.

This clone has a handful of counts. The V and J genes are TRBV18 and TRBJ1-4, with TRBD1 matching over 7 bases. In germline, CDR1 is KGHSH, CDR2 LQKENI. J was trimmed by 4 bases and V by 6 bases; bases with no gene match: 8. The CDR3 extends over 15 amino acids. CDR3 nucleotide sequence: TGTGCCAGCTCGCAGTTGACAGGGAATAATGAAAAACTGTTTTTT. Its translation: CASSQLTGNNEKLFF.

J is TRBJ2-7 and V is TRBV4-2, with D possibly being TRBD2 (5 bases). V was cut by 3 bases and J by 6 bases, with 15 bases left in between. Per germline, CDR1 LGHNA and CDR2 YNFKEQ. CDR3 length: 14 residues. CDR3 nucleotide sequence: TGTGCCAGCAGCCAGGGCCGGGGTAGCAGCGAGCAGTACTTC. It encodes CASSQGRGSSEQYF.

The chain joins TRBV21-1 to TRBJ1-1; the DNA was not used to check the table's D call, TRBD1. TRBV21-1 is designated a pseudogene. The CDR3 length is 15 residues. The CDR3 loop is CASSKQKVVNTEAFF. In DNA, the CDR3 is TGTGCCAGCAGCAAACAGAAAGTGGTGAACACTGAAGCTTTCTTT.

The table lists this clone with a few counts. The chain combines TRBV5-4 with TRBJ1-3; tentative D call: TRBD1 (5 bases). The CDR3 consists of 15 residues. Germline V gene sequence: CDR1 SGHNT, CDR2 YYREEE (reference sequence). The germline V and J ends were trimmed by 5 bases and 4 bases, with 16 bases remaining between them. The CDR3 reads CASSHDPTEGNTIYF. CDR3 in DNA: TGTGCCAGCAGTCATGATCCGACAGAAGGAAACACCATATATTTT.

This chain joins TRBV7-3 and TRBJ2-1, with 14 bases lining up with TRBD2. V shed 4 bases and J 6 bases; nucleotides not matched to a gene: 14. CDR3 length: 19 amino acids. The germline gives CDR1 SGHTA, CDR2 FQGTGA. The CDR3, as DNA: TGTGCCAGCAGCTCCCCCATGGGGACTAGCGGGAGCAGGGCCAATGAGCAGTTCTTC. Its translation: CASSSPMGTSGSRANEQFF.

The chain links TRBV6-2 or TRBV6-3 to TRBJ2-5; D gene unclear. V lost 1 base to trimming and J lost 5 bases, with 11 bases between them. The V gene's germline CDR1 is MNHEY and CDR2 SVGEGT. The CDR3 covers 14 residues. CDR3 loop: CASSYYGLGETQYF. CDR3 DNA sequence: TGTGCCAGCAGTTACTACGGCCTCGGGGAGACCCAGTACTTC.

The chain is built from TRBV30 and TRBJ1-4; 8 bases agree with TRBD1. V dropped 4 bases and J dropped 4; count of bases not matched to a gene: 11. Germline V gene sequence: CDR1 GTSNPN, CDR2 SVGIG (reference sequence). This CDR3 is 16 amino acids long. In DNA, the CDR3 is TGTGCCTGGACTCCTCCGTGGGGGACAGGTAATGAAAAACTGTTTTTT. This translates into CAWTPPWGTGNEKLFF.

The V gene is TRBV6-6, the J gene TRBJ2-2; 12 nucleotides match TRBD2. V shed 7 bases, J shed 6 bases, and the junction held 9 bases outside the gene matches. The germline V gene encodes CDR1 MNHNY and CDR2 SVGAGI (reference sequence). The CDR3 runs to 16 residues. The CDR3 nucleotides read TGTGCCAGCACCCACCGACTAGCGGGGGTCGCCGGGGAGCTGTTTTTT. The encoded protein is CASTHRLAGVAGELFF.

About this clone: Germline and junction disagree at one end, which may indicate a read error. The V gene is TRBV19, the J gene TRBJ1-5, with D perhaps TRBD1 (5 bases). The CDR3 runs to 14 residues. CDR1 and CDR2 from the germline V gene are LNHDA and SQIVND (reference sequence). Written as DNA, the CDR3 is TGTGTCAGTGGACCGGGCAGGGCAAATCAGCCCCAGCATTTT. Its protein is CVSGPGRANQPQHF.

The chain uses TRBV2 and TRBJ1-4; 10 nucleotides match TRBD1. J was trimmed by 3 bases and V by 7 bases; bases with no gene match: 5. Germline V gives CDR1 SNHLY, CDR2 FYNNEI. The CDR3 sequence is 15 residues long. The DNA for the CDR3 is TGTGCCAGCAACGGACAGGGGGTAGCTAATGAAAAACTGTTTTTT. It yields the protein CASNGQGVANEKLFF.

The chain employs TRBV10-3 and TRBJ1-5; D is unresolved. This CDR3 spans 14 amino acids. CDR1 is ENHRY and CDR2 is SYGVKD in the germline V gene. Trimming left V 1 base short and J 4 bases short, with 8 bases between. CDR3: CAISELEVNQPQHF. The CDR3 nucleotides are TGTGCCATCAGTGAGTTGGAGGTGAATCAGCCCCAGCATTTT.

The chain uses TRBV7-2 and TRBJ2-3; TRBD2 matches at 12 bases. In germline, CDR1 is SGHTA, CDR2 FQGNSA. The ends lost 5 bases at V and 3 bases at J; junction bases unmatched: 9. This CDR3 is 17 amino acids long. For the CDR3, the DNA is TGTGCCAGCAGCCAATTCGGACTAGCGGGGCTAACAGATACGCAGTATTTT. Amino acid sequence: CASSQFGLAGLTDTQYF.

The chain carries TRBV18 and TRBJ1-4; maybe TRBD1 (5 bases). CDR3 length: 14 residues. V lost 1 base and J lost 4, with 7 bases in between. Germline CDR1 reads KGHSH; CDR2 reads LQKENI. The CDR3 sequence: CASSPRGDNEKLFF. The CDR3 DNA sequence: TGTGCCAGCTCACCACGGGGGGATAATGAAAAACTGTTTTTT.

V usage is TRBV3-1 (or the pseudogene TRBV3-2) and J usage is TRBJ2-2; 11 bases map to TRBD2. With V trimmed by 7 bases and J by 0 bases, 4 bases remained unmatched. Germline V gene sequence: CDR1 LGHDT, CDR2 YNNKEL (reference sequence). This CDR3 has 16 residues. The CDR3 protein is CASTLAGVANTGELFF. The CDR3 DNA reads as TGTGCCAGCACACTAGCGGGGGTCGCGAACACCGGGGAGCTGTTTTTT.

The chain is built from TRBV19 and TRBJ2-3; D is undetermined. Trimming pared 3 bases from V and 5 bases from J, leaving 12 bases between. Germline V gene sequence: CDR1 LNHDA, CDR2 SQIVND (reference sequence). CDR3 length: 14 amino acids. CDR3 nucleotides: TGTGCCAGTAGTATCGTAAGCGTTAAAGATACGCAGTATTTT. Its protein is CASSIVSVKDTQYF.

The chain links TRBV7-3 to TRBJ1-2; TRBD1 aligns across 10 bases. Trimming removed 2 bases from V and 9 bases from J; junction bases left unmatched: 9. The CDR3 runs 15 residues. Germline V CDR1 and CDR2: SGHTA, FQGTGA. CDR3: CASSLFQGQGQSYTF. CDR3 DNA sequence: TGTGCCAGCAGCTTATTCCAGGGACAGGGGCAAAGCTACACCTTC. The whole variable domain, filled in from reference TRBV7-3 and TRBJ1-2, reads GAGVSQTPSNKVTEKGKYVELRCDPISGHTALYWYRQSLGQGPEFLIYFQGTGAADDSGLPNDRFFAVRPEGSVSTLKIQRTERGDSAVYLCASSLFQGQGQSYTFGSGTRLTVV.